Detailed here is one TCR beta chain. Its antigen remains unidentified. These data belong to a study of CD8 T cells in ankylosing spondylitis. The V end was cut by 5 bases, the J end by 1 base, with 14 bases between. CDR1 is ENHRY, CDR2 SYGVKD, per germline. CDR3 length equals 15 residues. TCRdb independently ran MiXCR on the 5' RACE reads; one entry per CDR3 protein. The table lists 300,000 to 400,000 distinct CDR3 sequences, about 20% of them singletons. Findings and caveats of the study: The authors reported significant enrichment of disease-linked clones in matched ankylosing spondylitis synovial fluid. A motif in TCR beta, a set of about eight highly homologous variants, appeared characteristic of ankylosing spondylitis blood.

V gene TRBV10-3 combines with J gene TRBJ2-5; weak D call: TRBD1 (5 bases). This receptor was taken from a male donor with ankylosing spondylitis. The specimen sequenced was blood, either unsorted or a sorted T cell fraction (not recorded which). The CDR3 DNA reads TGTGCCATCAGTCAGGCAAAAGGGGTCCAAGAGACCCAGTACTTC. Amino acid sequence: CAISQAKGVQETQYF.